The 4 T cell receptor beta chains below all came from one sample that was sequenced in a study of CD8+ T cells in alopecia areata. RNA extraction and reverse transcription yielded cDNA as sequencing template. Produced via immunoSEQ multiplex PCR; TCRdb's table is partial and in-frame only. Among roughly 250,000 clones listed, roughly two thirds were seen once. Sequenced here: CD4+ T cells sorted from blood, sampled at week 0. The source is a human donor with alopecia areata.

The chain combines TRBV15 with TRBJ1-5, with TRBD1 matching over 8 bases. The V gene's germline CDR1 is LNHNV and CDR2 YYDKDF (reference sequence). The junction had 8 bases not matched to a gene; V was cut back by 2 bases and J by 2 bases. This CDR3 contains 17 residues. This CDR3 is CATSRLGGQEGNQPQHF. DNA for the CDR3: TGTGCCACCAGCAGACTGGGGGGACAGGAAGGCAATCAGCCCCAGCATTTT.

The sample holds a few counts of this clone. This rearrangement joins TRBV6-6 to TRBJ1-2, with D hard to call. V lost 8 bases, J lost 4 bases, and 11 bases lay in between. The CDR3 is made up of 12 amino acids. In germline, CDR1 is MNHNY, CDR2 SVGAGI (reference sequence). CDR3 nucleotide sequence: TGTGCCAGCGAGAAGGTTGGCTATGGCTACACCTTC. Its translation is CASEKVGYGYTF.

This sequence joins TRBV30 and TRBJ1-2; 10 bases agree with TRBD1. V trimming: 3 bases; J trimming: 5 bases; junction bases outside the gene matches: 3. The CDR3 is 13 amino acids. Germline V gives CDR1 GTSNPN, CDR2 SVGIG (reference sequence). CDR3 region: CAWRGQGLYGYTF. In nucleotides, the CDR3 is TGTGCCTGGAGGGGACAGGGGTTATATGGCTACACCTTC. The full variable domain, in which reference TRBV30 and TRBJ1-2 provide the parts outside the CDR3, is SQTIHQWPATLVQPVGSPLSLECTVEGTSNPNLYWYRQAAGRGLQLLFYSVGIGQISSEVPQNLSASRPQDRQFILSSKKLLLSDSGFYLCAWRGQGLYGYTFGSGTRLTVV.

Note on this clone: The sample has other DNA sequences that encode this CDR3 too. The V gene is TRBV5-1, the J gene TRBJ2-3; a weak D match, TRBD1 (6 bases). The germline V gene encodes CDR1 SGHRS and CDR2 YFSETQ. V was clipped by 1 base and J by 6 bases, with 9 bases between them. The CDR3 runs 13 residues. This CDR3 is CASSLQGSDTQYF. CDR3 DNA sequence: TGCGCCAGCAGCTTGCAGGGGTCGGATACGCAGTATTTT.